Listed here is a single T cell receptor (beta chain). The target antigen is unknown. This entry comes from a study of cytomegalovirus exposure and HLA in healthy donors. Turning to the study itself: An early data release held tens of millions of unique TCRs from HLA-typed donors. Of all 360 or so donors who were genotyped, roughly 81% belonged to the Caucasian-associated ancestry cluster.

Both 60 Vbeta primers and 13 Jbeta primers went into the PCR. The assay was immunoSEQ multiplex PCR, and TCRdb's table has in-frame clones only and misses some. The sample lists tens of thousands of clones, around three quarters seen once, with roughly 7.7% in the top ten. The trim removed 7 bases at V and 4 bases at J, leaving 9 bases unmatched. CDR1 is LNHDA and CDR2 is SQIVND in the germline V gene (reference sequence). This CDR3 is 15 amino acids long. General study points: Reports state that TCR beta sequences accurately predicted most subjects' HLA-A and HLA-B alleles. In vitro experiments confirmed that three CMV-associated chains were specific for CMV antigens.

The V call is TRBV19, the J call TRBJ2-1, with 8 bases that match TRBD2. The receptor's source is a man in his sixties in good health and CMV-seropositive. What was sequenced was PBMCs. CDR3 protein: CASNPGGYPYNEQFF. The CDR3 region has the DNA TGTGCCAGTAACCCGGGAGGGTACCCTTACAATGAGCAGTTCTTC.